This TCR beta chain was captured by sequencing in a study of T cell changes during pregnancy in multiple sclerosis. Clones were sequenced by immunoSEQ multiplex PCR, and TCRdb holds only the in-frame ones, with some missing. The sample lists roughly 14,000 clones; approximately 83% were seen once. Trimming left V 5 bases short and J 9 bases short, with 11 bases between. This CDR3 is 12 amino acids long. The germline CDR1 and CDR2 sequences are SGHTA and FQGNSA. The sample consisted of CD8+ T cells from peripheral blood mononuclear cells, taken in the first trimester of pregnancy. The sequence came from a female donor with multiple sclerosis, enrolled in a pregnancy study. The chain links TRBV7-2 to TRBJ2-1, with D perhaps TRBD1 (6 bases). The CDR3 region is CASSPQGSEQFF. The CDR3 DNA reads as TGTGCCAGCAGCCCCCAGGGGTCTGAGCAGTTCTTC.